This section outlines one T cell receptor (beta chain) sequence together with its context. This sample was taken from a study of T cells in Graves' hyperthyroidism and ophthalmopathy. No progression to ophthalmopathy during 18 months of follow-up defined stable disease. Used for diagnoses were clinical symptoms, serum thyroxine and TRAb, thyroid ultrasound and orbital computed tomography. Out of around 10 ml of fresh peripheral blood came the PBMCs. CDR1 and CDR2 (germline): MNHNS, SASEGT. The CDR3 consists of 11 residues. V lost 8 bases, J lost 3 bases, and 8 bases lay in between. The source material, RNA transcripts, was used to amplify TCR beta CDR3 regions. First-round RT-PCR targeting the TCR CDR3 was performed with the HTBI primer set. TCRdb ran MiXCR on the multiplex PCR reads and lists one entry per CDR3 protein. The sample lists more than 500,000 distinct CDR3 sequences; around 13% were seen once.

Sequencing input: blood. The chain recombines TRBV6-1 with TRBJ2-7; no clear D. This receptor was taken from a woman between 40 and 50 years old with Graves' hyperthyroidism. The CDR3 coding sequence is TGTGCCAGCGATGATTACTACGAGCAGTACTTC. This gives the protein CASDDYYEQYF.